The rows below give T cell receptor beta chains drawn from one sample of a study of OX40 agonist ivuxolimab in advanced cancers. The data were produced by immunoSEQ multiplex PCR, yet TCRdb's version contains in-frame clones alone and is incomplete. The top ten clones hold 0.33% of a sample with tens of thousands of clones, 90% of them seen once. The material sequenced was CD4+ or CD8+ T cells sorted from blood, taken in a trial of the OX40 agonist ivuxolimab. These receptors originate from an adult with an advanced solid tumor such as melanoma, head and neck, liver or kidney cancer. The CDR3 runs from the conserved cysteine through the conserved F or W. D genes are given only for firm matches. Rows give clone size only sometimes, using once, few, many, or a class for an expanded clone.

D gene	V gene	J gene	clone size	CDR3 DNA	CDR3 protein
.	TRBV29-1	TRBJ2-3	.	TGCAGCGTTGCCGAGCAGGGATACGATACGCAGTATTTT	CSVAEQGYDTQYF
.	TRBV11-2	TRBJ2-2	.	TGTGCCAGCACCCTAACAGAATTTACCGGGGAGCTGTTTTTT	CASTLTEFTGELFF
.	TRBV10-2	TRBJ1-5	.	TGCGCCAGCAGTCTTGGGGGGGATCAGCCCCAGCATTTT	CASSLGGDQPQHF
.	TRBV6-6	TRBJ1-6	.	TGTGCCAGCAGTTACTCTTACGCTAAGCCTTCACCCCTCCACTTT	CASSYSYAKPSPLHF
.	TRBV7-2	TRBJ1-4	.	TGTGCCAGCAGCATACAGGGCCCGGGCTCAACTAATGAAAAACTGTTTTTT	CASSIQGPGSTNEKLFF
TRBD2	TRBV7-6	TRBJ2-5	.	TGTGCCAGCAGCTTAGCGCTTTATCACGGCGGGGGGACGTACCAAGAGACCCAGTACTTC	CASSLALYHGGGTYQETQYF
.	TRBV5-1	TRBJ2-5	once	TGCGCCAGCAGCTTGGAGGGGGGGGGAGAGACCCAGTACTTC	CASSLEGGGETQYF
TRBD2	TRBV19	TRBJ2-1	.	TGTGCCAGTAGAATGGGGCGGGGGGGCCGAGGCGAGCAGTTCTTC	CASRMGRGGRGEQFF
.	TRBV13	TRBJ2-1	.	TGTGCCAGCAGCTTAGGATGGGCGAAAGGTGAGCAGTTCTTC	CASSLGWAKGEQFF
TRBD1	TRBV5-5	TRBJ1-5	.	TGTGCCAGCAGCTTGGAGGGGGCTGGCCAGCCCCAGCATTTT	CASSLEGAGQPQHF
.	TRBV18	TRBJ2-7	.	TGTGCCAGCTCACCCCTCTCGACACCATCCTACGAGCAGTACTTC	CASSPLSTPSYEQYF
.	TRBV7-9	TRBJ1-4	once	TGTGCCAGCAGATCCCCAACTAATGAAAAACTGTTTTTT	CASRSPTNEKLFF
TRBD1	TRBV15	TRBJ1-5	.	TGTGCCACCAGCATGCCGTTTCGGGACAGCAGCAATCAGCCCCAGCATTTT	CATSMPFRDSSNQPQHF
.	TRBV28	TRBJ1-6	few	TGTGCCAGCAATGACAGGCGAAACTCACCCCTCCACTTT	CASNDRRNSPLHF